This TCR beta chain is from a study of blood T cell repertoires in COVID-19. V lost 10 bases to trimming and J lost 1 base, with 16 bases between them. The germline gives CDR1 ENHRY, CDR2 SYGVKD. CDR3 length equals 14 residues. Seattle researchers signed up patients amid active infection and tracked them longitudinally. Some clones are missing from TCRdb's copy, which holds only in-frame ones; the method was immunoSEQ multiplex PCR. The data hold 300,000 to 400,000 clones, with approximately 91% observed a single time. The chain carries TRBV10-3 and TRBJ1-1, with D perhaps TRBD1 (5 bases). The specimen was peripheral blood. The receptor was isolated from a woman between 65 and 79 years old with COVID-19, enrolled during active disease. In DNA, the CDR3 is TGTGCCACCCTTGCTGGGGCGGCGAACACTGAAGCTTTCTTT. Its protein is CATLAGAANTEAFF.